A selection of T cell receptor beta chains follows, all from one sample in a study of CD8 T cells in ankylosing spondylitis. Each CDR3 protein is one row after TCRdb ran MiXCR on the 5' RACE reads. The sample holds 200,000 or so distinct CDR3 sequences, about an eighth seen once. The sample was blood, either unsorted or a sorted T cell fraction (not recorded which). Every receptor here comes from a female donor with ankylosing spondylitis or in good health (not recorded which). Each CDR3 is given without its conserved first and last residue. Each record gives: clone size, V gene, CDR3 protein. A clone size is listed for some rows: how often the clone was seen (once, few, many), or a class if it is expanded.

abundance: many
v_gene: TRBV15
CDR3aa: ATSRVVPSRDGYT

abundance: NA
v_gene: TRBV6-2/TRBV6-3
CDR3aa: ASRGTVRRADYGYT

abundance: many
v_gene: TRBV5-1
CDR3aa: ASSSGTLNEKLF

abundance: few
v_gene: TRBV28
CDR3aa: ASSFGSAGGLTRETQY

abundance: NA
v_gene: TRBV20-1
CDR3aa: SAAQGGSNEKLF

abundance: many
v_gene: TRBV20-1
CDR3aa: SAMVDIYNEQF

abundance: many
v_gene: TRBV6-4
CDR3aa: ASSPSSGTLADTQY

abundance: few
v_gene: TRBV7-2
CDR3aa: ASSPILASSYEQY

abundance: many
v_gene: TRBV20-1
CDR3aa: SAPSRFPASYEQY

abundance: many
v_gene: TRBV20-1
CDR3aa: RANRVNTEAF

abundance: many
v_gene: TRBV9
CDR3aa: ASSVGTRGNEQY

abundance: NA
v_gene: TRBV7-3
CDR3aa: ASSLHPAYGYT

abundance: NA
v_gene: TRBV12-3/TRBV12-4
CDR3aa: TSRPIVGRETNTGELF

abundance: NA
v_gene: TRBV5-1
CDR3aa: ASSSPSGSTIY

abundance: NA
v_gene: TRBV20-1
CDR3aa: SAAGTSESSYNEQF

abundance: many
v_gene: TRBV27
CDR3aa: ASSRLRQNQETQY

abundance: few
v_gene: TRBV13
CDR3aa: ASSFLHRARNQPQH

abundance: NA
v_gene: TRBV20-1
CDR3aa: SAPALAGGPGYEQY

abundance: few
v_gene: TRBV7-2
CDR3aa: ASSRTGTSLEQY

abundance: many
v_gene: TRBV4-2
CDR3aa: ASKPSPRLGDTQY

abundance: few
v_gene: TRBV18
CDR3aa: ASSPGTGRINNEQF

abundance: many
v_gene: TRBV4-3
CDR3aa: ASSQGDRGRGEKLF

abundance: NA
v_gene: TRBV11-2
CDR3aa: ASSFGSAGGSNQPQH

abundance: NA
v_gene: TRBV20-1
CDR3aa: SARNTQAGTYEQY

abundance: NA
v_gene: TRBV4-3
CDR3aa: ASSQETGTSYHEQF

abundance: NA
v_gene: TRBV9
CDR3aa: ASSPRDRTGEQY

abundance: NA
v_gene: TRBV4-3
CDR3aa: ASSQEWTSGTYTDTQY

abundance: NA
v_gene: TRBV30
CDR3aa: AWSVQSGHQPQH

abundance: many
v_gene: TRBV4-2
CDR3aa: ASSSLGLAGGPTDTQY

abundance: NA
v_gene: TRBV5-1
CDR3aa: ASSPKTPLGSYNEQF

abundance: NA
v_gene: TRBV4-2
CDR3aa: VSSQGQDPNQPQH

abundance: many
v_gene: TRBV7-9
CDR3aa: ASSPRSYEQY

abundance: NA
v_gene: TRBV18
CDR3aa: ASSPLGQGIMEETQY

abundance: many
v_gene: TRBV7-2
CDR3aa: ASSLELGAGVGELF

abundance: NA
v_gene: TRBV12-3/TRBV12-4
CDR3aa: ASRLTSGRYNEQF

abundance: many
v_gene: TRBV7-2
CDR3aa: ASSFAQGGDTQY

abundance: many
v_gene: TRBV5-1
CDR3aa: ASSHRTSGSTGELF

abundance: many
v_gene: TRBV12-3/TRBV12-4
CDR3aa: ASSFDSYGYT

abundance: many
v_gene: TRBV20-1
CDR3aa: SATVILNYGYT

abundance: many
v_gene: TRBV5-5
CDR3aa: ASSLARTGGTYNEQF

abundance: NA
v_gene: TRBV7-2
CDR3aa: ASSPFGQETQY

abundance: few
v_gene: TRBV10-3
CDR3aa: AVSTGGARGYGYT

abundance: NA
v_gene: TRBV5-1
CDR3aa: ASSSRGNEQY